The clone carrying this TCR beta chain was seen repeatedly, ten times or more. It was with a sample-barcoded 5' primer and a J-beta primer mix that a second PCR of roughly 7 to 12 cycles was run. One entry per CDR3 protein results from TCRdb running MiXCR on the 5' RACE reads. The table records around 670,000 distinct CDR3 sequences, roughly 30% of them present only once. This sample is drawn from a study of blood T cells in healthy people across ages. This CDR3 has 15 residues. CDR1 SGHRS and CDR2 YFSETQ come from the germline V gene. The junction had 8 bases not matched to a gene; V was cut back by 4 bases and J by 5 bases.

Material for sequencing was blood. The chain employs TRBV5-1 and TRBJ2-3, with 9 positions matching TRBD1. The receptor's source is a woman older than 75 in good health. The CDR3 sequence: CASSAGQGQGDTQYF. The DNA for the CDR3 is TGCGCCAGCAGCGCCGGACAGGGGCAGGGAGATACGCAGTATTTT.